This TCR beta chain was captured in a study of blood T cell repertoires in COVID-19. In the study overall: PBMCs, B-cell-depleted T cells, or T cells provided the cDNA or gDNA that made up the material.

Assay: immunoSEQ multiplex PCR; the TCRdb copy retains only in-frame clones and omits some. The sample carries 100,000 to 150,000 clones, roughly three quarters recorded once. J gave up 5 bases and V 5 bases, and 13 bases lay outside the gene matches. Germline CDR1 and CDR2: SNHLY and FYNNEI. CDR3 size: 17 residues. The clonotype comes from a woman in her 70s with acute or convalescent COVID-19. This chain uses TRBV2 with TRBJ2-3; 10 bases fit TRBD2. Source material: peripheral blood. Here the CDR3 DNA reads TGTGCCAGCAGTTTTTCCGGACTAGCGGAGCCCCTAGATACGCAGTATTTT. This encodes CASSFSGLAEPLDTQYF.